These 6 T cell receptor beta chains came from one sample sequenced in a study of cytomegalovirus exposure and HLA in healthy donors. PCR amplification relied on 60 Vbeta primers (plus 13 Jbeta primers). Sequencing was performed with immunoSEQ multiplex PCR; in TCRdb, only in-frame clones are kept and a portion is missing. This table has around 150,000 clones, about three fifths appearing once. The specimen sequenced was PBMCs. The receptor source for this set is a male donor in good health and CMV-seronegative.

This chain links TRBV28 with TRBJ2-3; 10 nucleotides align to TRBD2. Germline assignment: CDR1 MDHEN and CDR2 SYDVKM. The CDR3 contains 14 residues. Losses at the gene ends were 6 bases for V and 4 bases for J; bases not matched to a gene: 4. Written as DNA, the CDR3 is TGTGCCAGCAGCGGACTAGCGGCAGCAGATACGCAGTATTTT. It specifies CASSGLAAADTQYF.

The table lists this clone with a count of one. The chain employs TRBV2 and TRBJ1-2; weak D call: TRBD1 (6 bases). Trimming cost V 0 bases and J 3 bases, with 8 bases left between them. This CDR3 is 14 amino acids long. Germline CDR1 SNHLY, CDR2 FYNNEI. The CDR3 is CASSEAYRDYGYTF. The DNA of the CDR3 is TGTGCCAGCAGTGAAGCCTACAGGGACTATGGCTACACCTTC.

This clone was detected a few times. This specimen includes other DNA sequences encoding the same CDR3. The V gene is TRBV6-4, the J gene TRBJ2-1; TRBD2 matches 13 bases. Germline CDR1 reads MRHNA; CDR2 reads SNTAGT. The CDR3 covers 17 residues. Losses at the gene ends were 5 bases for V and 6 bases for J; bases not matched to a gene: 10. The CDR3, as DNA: TGTGCCAGCAGTCGGACTAGCGGGGGCCTACTCCCCAATGAGCAGTTCTTC. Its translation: CASSRTSGGLLPNEQFF.

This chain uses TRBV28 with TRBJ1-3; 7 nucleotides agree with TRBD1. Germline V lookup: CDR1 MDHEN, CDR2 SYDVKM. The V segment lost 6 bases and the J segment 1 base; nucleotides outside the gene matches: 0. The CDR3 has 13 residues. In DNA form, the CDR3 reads TGTGCCAGCAGGGGACAGTCTGGAAACACCATATATTTT. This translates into CASRGQSGNTIYF.

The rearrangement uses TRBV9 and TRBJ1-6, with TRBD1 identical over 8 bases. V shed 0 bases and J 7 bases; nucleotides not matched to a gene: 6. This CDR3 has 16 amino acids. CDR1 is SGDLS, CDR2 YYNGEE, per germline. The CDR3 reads CASSVAGTGGNSPLHF. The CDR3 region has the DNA TGTGCCAGCAGCGTAGCTGGGACAGGCGGAAATTCACCCCTCCACTTT.

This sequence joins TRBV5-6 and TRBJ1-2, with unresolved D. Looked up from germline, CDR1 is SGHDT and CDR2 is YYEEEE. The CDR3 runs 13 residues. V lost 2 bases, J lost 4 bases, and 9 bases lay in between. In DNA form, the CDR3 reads TGTGCCAGCAGCTTCTCCGGGAGCTATGGCTACACCTTC. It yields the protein CASSFSGSYGYTF.